This T cell receptor (beta chain) was documented in a study of cytomegalovirus exposure and HLA in healthy donors. Study results and limitations: DRB1 showed the most TCR associations and HLA-C the fewest in a later analysis, as rates varied by HLA locus. Earlier analysis yielded a pattern in which most TCR beta V segments were productive about 90% or about 30% of the time. Available immune exposure information covered CMV serostatus only.

Although they were nominally healthy when sampled, donors likely had unrecorded immune exposures. PCR primers comprised 60 Vbeta and 13 Jbeta primers. Method: immunoSEQ multiplex PCR; TCRdb's copy keeps in-frame clones and lacks some. The sample carries 85,000 to 100,000 clones, roughly 73% recorded once. Turning to this clone: Its antigen is undetermined.

Germline V CDR1 and CDR2: MNHEY, SVGAGI. The CDR3 has 15 amino acids. V was shortened by 1 base and J by 4 bases, with 13 bases between the two germline ends. Material for sequencing was PBMCs. The V gene is TRBV6-5, the J gene TRBJ1-1; TRBD1 might be the D (6 bases). This TCR was sampled from a man in his fifties or sixties in good health and CMV-seropositive. Written as DNA, the CDR3 is TGTGCCAGCAGTTACTACAGGGAAGTAACCACTGAAGCTTTCTTT. As protein: CASSYYREVTTEAFF.